There are a few counts of the clone carrying this T cell receptor beta chain. The CDR3 has 12 residues. The germline gives CDR1 SGHTA, CDR2 FQGNSA. V lost 5 bases and J 4 bases, leaving 9 bases between the germline ends. Central memory, naive, regulatory and stem cell-like memory CD4+ cells were sorted by CD45RO/CCR7/CD25/CD127/CD95/CD27. Expressed TCRB transcripts were sequenced after all isolated RNA was converted to cDNA. Assay used: immunoSEQ multiplex PCR; TCRdb lists only in-frame clones, some missing. This table holds 250,000 to 400,000 clones, about 15% found once. This sample was taken from a study of beta chain features in type 1 diabetes.

V is TRBV7-2 and J is TRBJ2-7; D possibly corresponds to TRBD2 (5 bases). The material sequenced was central memory CD4+ T cells from blood. The TCR originated in a man in his thirties or forties in good health. CDR3 in DNA: TGTGCCAGCAGCCCAAGGGAGTACGAGCAGTACTTC. As protein: CASSPREYEQYF. The full variable domain, in which reference TRBV7-2 and TRBJ2-7 provide the parts outside the CDR3, is GAGVSQSPSNKVTEKGKDVELRCDPISGHTALYWYRQSLGQGLEFLIYFQGNSAPDKSGLPSDRFSAERTGGSVSTLTIQRTQQEDSAVYLCASSPREYEQYFGPGTRLTVT.